The rows below give T cell receptor beta chains drawn from one sample of a study of identical twins. TCRdb re-derived calls from the 5' RACE reads in MiXCR, one entry per CDR3 protein. The sample has fewer than 550,000 distinct CDR3 sequences, roughly 15% seen once. These data were likewise used in another study, on yellow fever vaccine responses in identical twins.

Input material: CD4+ T cells sorted from blood. Receptors originate from a young woman in good health. Both conserved end residues are part of each CDR3. Each record gives: clone size, CDR3 length, J gene, V gene, CDR3 protein. Size is stated for part of the rows, as once, few or many counts, or as a class when the clone is expanded.

size: few
length: 15
J: TRBJ1-1
V: TRBV7-2
CDR3: CASSSRGGLGTEAFF

size: few
length: 14
J: TRBJ1-1
V: TRBV19
CDR3: CASSIRGMNTEAFF

size: NA
length: 14
J: TRBJ2-1
V: TRBV20-1
CDR3: CSAVIANIYNEQFF

size: many
length: 15
J: TRBJ2-2
V: TRBV11-1
CDR3: CASRGTYRDTGELFF

size: NA
length: 15
J: TRBJ2-5
V: TRBV5-1
CDR3: CASSFIRANQETQYF

size: NA
length: 14
J: TRBJ1-1
V: TRBV6-1
CDR3: CASSTTHRDTEAFF

size: few
length: 11
J: TRBJ2-1
V: TRBV20-1
CDR3: CSARSGRSQFF

size: many
length: 16
J: TRBJ2-3
V: TRBV5-1
CDR3: CASSRGGGRNTDTQYF

size: NA
length: 17
J: TRBJ2-1
V: TRBV9
CDR3: CASSDGTRLAGVYEQFF

size: few
length: 15
J: TRBJ2-7
V: TRBV6-5
CDR3: CASSYSRQDRYEQYF

size: NA
length: 18
J: TRBJ2-4
V: TRBV4-2
CDR3: CASSQVSGLAGDKNIQYF

size: many
length: 15
J: TRBJ2-2
V: TRBV12-3/TRBV12-4
CDR3: CASSPQGQGTGELFF

size: NA
length: 15
J: TRBJ2-1
V: TRBV24-1
CDR3: CATSDGLADYNEQFF

size: NA
length: 17
J: TRBJ1-2
V: TRBV6-1
CDR3: CASSRPGGRGMLYGYTF

size: NA
length: 14
J: TRBJ2-5
V: TRBV20-1
CDR3: CSAGSRGASGAQYF

size: few
length: 16
J: TRBJ2-3
V: TRBV5-1
CDR3: CASSLSTTALTDTQYF

size: NA
length: 12
J: TRBJ2-1
V: TRBV11-1
CDR3: CASSLGAVEQFF

size: few
length: 14
J: TRBJ2-2
V: TRBV7-9
CDR3: CASSEASGTGELFF

size: many
length: 18
J: TRBJ2-1
V: TRBV27
CDR3: CASSLSSGYSGSYNEQFF

size: NA
length: 17
J: TRBJ2-1
V: TRBV10-3
CDR3: CAISELMDSRLDNEQFF

size: NA
length: 15
J: TRBJ2-2
V: TRBV2
CDR3: CASSEEGVRTGELFF

size: NA
length: 14
J: TRBJ2-7
V: TRBV6-1
CDR3: CASRTYGGAYEQYF

size: few
length: 13
J: TRBJ1-2
V: TRBV12-3/TRBV12-4
CDR3: CASRRRGEGGYTF

size: NA
length: 14
J: TRBJ1-1
V: TRBV5-6
CDR3: CASSFSTENTEAFF

size: NA
length: 14
J: TRBJ2-5
V: TRBV28
CDR3: CASSLSKGFETQYF

size: few
length: 18
J: TRBJ2-6
V: TRBV12-3/TRBV12-4
CDR3: CASSSDRAGSSGANVLTF

size: few
length: 14
J: TRBJ1-6
V: TRBV6-5
CDR3: CASSYSLRQSPLHF

size: few
length: 15
J: TRBJ1-4
V: TRBV5-6
CDR3: CASSLAAGFVEKLFF

size: few
length: 14
J: TRBJ1-2
V: TRBV2
CDR3: CASNFEGQSYGYTF

size: few
length: 14
J: TRBJ2-2
V: TRBV12-3/TRBV12-4
CDR3: CASSYWRETGELFF

size: few
length: 13
J: TRBJ1-1
V: TRBV5-5
CDR3: CASTRTLDTEAFF

size: few
length: 15
J: TRBJ1-1
V: TRBV3-1
CDR3: CASSKAAQGRTEAFF

size: NA
length: 12
J: TRBJ2-5
V: TRBV7-9
CDR3: CASGTSWGTQYF

size: few
length: 15
J: TRBJ2-7
V: TRBV28
CDR3: CASSLWGQGTYEQYF

size: NA
length: 16
J: TRBJ1-1
V: TRBV28
CDR3: CASSLSGTQGGGEAFF

size: NA
length: 16
J: TRBJ2-7
V: TRBV20-1
CDR3: CSASSTSGSQSYEQYF

size: few
length: 15
J: TRBJ2-7
V: TRBV3-1
CDR3: CASSQGGRPGVEQYF

size: NA
length: 15
J: TRBJ2-7
V: TRBV7-9
CDR3: CASSPASGSWNEQYF

size: NA
length: 15
J: TRBJ1-1
V: TRBV18
CDR3: CASSPRQGGDTEAFF

size: few
length: 13
J: TRBJ1-1
V: TRBV20-1
CDR3: CSATWARNTEAFF

size: few
length: 14
J: TRBJ1-1
V: TRBV20-1
CDR3: CSARTPGANTEAFF